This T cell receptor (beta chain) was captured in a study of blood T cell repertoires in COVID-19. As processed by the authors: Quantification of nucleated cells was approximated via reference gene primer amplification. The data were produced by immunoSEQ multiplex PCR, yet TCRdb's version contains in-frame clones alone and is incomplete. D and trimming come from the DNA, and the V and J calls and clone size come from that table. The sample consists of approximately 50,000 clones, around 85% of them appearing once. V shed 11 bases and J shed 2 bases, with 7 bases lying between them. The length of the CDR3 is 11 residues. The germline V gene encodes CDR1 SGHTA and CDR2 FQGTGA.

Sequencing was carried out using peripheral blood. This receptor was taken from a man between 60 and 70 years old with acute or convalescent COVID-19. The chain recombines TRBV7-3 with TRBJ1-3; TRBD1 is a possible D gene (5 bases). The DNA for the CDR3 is TGTGCCCCGGGGGCTGGAAACACCATATATTTT. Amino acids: CAPGAGNTIYF.